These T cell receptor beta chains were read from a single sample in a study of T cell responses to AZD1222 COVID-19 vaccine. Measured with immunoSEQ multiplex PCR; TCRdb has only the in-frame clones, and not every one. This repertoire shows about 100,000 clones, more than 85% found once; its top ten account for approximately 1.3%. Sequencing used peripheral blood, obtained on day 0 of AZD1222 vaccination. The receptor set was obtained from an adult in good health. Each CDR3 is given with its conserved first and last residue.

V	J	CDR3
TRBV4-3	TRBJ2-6	CASSPATPGRFSGANVLTF
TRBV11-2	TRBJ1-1	CASSLAAGLNTEAFF
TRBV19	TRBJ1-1	CATRDRGNTEAFF
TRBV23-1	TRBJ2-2	CATLRLVSGELFF
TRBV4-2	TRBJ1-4	CASSQGRGGLFF
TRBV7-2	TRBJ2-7	CASSKAGLAAREQYF
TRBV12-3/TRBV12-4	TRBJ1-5	CASRLDINQPQHF
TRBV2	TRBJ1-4	CASAQQLATNEKLFF
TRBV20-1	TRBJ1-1	CSARSGEAFF
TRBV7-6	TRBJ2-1	CASSLDYYNEQFF
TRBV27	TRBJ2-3	CASKGPGGSDTQYF
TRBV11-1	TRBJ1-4	CASSLYGADRDEKLFF
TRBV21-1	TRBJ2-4	CASNKSETSGVAKNIQYF
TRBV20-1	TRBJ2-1	CSASKPAFHAEQFF
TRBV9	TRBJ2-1	CASSVDSGTYNEQFF
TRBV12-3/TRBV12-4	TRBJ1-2	CASSRSGGGGYTF
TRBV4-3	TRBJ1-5	CASSLNRGSQPQHF
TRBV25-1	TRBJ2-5	CASSGGFDQETQYF
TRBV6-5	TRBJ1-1	CASSRDGRTEAFF
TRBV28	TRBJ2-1	CASSSSGGAGNEQFF
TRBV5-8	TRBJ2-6	CASSHAGALRYVLTF
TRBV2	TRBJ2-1	CASSERVGLAGGNEQFF
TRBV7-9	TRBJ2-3	CASSGSGTDTQYF
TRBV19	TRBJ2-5	CASSKPGQFQETQYF
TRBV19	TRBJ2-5	CASSIGPSGRFQETQYF
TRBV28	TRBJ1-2	CASSSGQGFYGYTF
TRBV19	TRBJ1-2	CASKTGFYGYTF
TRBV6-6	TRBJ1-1	CASSYDERLNTEAFF
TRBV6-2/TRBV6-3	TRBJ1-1	CASSPNQNTEAFF
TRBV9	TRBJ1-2	CASSGGDRHGYTF
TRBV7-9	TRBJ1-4	CASTPGGMTNEKLFF
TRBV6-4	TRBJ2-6	CASSDSSGGANVLTF
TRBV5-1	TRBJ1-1	CASSFTETGVTEAFF
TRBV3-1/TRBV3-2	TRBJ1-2	CASSQGQYGYTF
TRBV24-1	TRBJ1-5	CATSERTGLGNQPQHF
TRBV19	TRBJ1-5	CASSIKTGTQPQHF
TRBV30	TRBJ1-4	CAWSEDRVNEKLFF
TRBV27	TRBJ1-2	CASRKEPGEGGYTF
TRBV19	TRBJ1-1	CASSIDRWVDHTEAFF
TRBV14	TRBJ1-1	CASSQARGGGEAFF
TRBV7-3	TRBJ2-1	CASSKQGASYNEQFF
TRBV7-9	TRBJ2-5	CASSLAGTGETQYF
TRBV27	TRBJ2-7	CASRAWGAGEQYF
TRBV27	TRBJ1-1	CASSRQGENTEAFF
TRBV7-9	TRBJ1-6	CASRPGQGNSPLHF
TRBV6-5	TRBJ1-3	CASSYSTGAGNTIYF
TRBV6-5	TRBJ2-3	CASRRGQGGTDTQYF
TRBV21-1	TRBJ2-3	CASTVCLGQGADTQYF
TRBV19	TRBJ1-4	CASSRRDTFEKLFF
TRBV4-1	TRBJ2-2	CASSQDDQGGGELFF
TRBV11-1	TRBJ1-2	CASSLDLGQGYGYTF